A single T cell receptor (beta chain) is shown here with its context. This sample stems from a study of blood T cell repertoires in COVID-19. The V and J ends lost 6 bases and 0 bases respectively, with 9 bases between them. The CDR3 extends over 13 amino acids. The data were produced by immunoSEQ multiplex PCR, yet TCRdb's version contains in-frame clones alone and is incomplete. Of fewer than 75,000 clones in the sample, nearly 90% were seen once. Input material: peripheral blood. The clonotype originates from a man in his 60s with acute or convalescent COVID-19. The V and J genes are TRBV12-3 or TRBV12-4 and TRBJ2-7; D is undetermined. The CDR3 sequence is CASSPPLSYEQYF. DNA of the CDR3: TGTGCCAGCAGCCCCCCCCTCTCCTACGAGCAGTACTTC.